This T cell receptor (beta chain) comes out of a study of cytomegalovirus exposure and HLA in healthy donors. Overall study results and limits: Most TCRs appeared rarely, but some public TCRs recurred in many donors.

In germline, CDR1 is SGDLS, CDR2 YYNGEE. The CDR3 covers 13 residues. V was clipped by 3 bases and J by 3 bases; unmatched bases: 2. Researchers ran the PCR with 60 Vbeta and 13 Jbeta primers. The repertoire was sequenced with immunoSEQ multiplex PCR; TCRdb's copy has only in-frame clones and lacks some. Of around 110,000 clones in the sample, around two thirds are singletons; the top ten hold 7.5% to 9.5%. Concerning this clone: Its antigen is unidentified.

Sample: PBMCs. J is TRBJ2-7 and V is TRBV9; 8 positions match TRBD1. The receptor was derived from a woman between 40 and 50 years old in good health and CMV-seropositive. This chain's CDR3 is CASSGDRHYEQYF. CDR3 sequence (DNA): TGTGCCAGCAGCGGGGACAGGCACTACGAGCAGTACTTC.